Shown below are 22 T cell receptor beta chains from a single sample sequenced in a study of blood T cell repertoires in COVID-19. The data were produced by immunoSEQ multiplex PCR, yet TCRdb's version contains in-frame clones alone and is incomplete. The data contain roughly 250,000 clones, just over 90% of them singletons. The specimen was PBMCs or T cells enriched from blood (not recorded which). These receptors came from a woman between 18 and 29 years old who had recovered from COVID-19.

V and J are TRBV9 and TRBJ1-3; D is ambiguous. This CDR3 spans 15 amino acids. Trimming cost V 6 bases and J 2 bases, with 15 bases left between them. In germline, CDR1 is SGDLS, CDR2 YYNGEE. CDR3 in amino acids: CASTPEGNPGNTIYF. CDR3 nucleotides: TGTGCCAGCACCCCAGAGGGCAATCCTGGAAACACCATATATTTT.

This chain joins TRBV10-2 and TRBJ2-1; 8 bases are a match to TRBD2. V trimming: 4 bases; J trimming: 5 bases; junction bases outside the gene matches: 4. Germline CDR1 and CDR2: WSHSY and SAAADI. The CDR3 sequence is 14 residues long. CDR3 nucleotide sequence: TGCGCCAGCAGTGGGGGACTAGGAAACAATGAGCAGTTCTTC. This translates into CASSGGLGNNEQFF.

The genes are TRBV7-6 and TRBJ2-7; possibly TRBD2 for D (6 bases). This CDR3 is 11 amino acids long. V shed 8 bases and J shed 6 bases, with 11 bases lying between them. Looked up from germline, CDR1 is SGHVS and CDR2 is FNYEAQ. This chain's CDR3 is CASLEGPEQYF. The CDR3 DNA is TGTGCCAGCCTGGAGGGGCCCGAGCAGTACTTC.

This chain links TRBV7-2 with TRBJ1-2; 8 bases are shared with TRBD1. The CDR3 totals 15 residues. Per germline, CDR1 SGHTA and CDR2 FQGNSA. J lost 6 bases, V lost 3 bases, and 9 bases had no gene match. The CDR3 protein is CASSLVFGTGHGYTF. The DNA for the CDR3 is TGTGCCAGCAGCTTGGTTTTCGGGACAGGCCATGGCTACACCTTC. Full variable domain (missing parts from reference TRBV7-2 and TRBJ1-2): GAGVSQSPSNKVTEKGKDVELRCDPISGHTALYWYRQSLGQGLEFLIYFQGNSAPDKSGLPSDRFSAERTGGSVSTLTIQRTQQEDSAVYLCASSLVFGTGHGYTFGSGTRLTVV.

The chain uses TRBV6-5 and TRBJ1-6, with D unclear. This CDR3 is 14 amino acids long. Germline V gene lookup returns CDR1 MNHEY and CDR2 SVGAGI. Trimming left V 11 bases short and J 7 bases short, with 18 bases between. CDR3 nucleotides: TGTGCCGTAAGCTGGCAGGAGGGCAATTCACCCCTCCACTTT. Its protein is CAVSWQEGNSPLHF.

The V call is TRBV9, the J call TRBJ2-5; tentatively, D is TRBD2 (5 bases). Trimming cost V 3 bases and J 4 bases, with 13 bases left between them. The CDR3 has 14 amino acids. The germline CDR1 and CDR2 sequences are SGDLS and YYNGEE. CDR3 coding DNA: TGTGCCAGCAGCGCGGACGGGATGGGAGAGACCCAGTACTTC. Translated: CASSADGMGETQYF.

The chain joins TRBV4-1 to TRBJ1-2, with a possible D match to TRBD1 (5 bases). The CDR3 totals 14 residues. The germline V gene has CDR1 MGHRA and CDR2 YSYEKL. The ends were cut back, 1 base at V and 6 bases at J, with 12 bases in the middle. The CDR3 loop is CASSQVAAGHGYTF. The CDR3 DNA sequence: TGCGCCAGCAGCCAAGTAGCCGCAGGGCATGGCTACACCTTC.

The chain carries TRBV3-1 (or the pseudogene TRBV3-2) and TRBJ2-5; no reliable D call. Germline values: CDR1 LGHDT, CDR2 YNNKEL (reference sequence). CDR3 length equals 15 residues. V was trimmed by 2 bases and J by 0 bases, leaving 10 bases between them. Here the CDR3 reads CASSQLNGYQETQYF. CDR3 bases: TGTGCCAGCAGCCAACTCAACGGGTACCAAGAGACCCAGTACTTC.

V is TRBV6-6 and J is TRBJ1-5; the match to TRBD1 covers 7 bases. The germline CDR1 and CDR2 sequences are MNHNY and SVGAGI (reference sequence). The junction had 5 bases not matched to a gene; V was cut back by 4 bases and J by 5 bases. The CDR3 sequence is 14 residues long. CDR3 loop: CASSSTGRDQPQHF. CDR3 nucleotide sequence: TGTGCCAGCAGTTCGACAGGGCGGGATCAGCCCCAGCATTTT.

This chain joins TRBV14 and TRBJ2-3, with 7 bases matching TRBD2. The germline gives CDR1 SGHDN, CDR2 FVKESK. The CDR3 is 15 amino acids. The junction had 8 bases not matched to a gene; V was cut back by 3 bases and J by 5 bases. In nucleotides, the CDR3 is TGTGCCAGCAGCCAGACTAGCAGGAGGGAAGATACGCAGTATTTT. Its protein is CASSQTSRREDTQYF.

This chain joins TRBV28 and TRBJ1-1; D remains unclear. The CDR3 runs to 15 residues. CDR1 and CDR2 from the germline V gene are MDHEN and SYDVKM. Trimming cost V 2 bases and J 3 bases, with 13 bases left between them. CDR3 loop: CASSLLAGPHTEAFF. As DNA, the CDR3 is TGTGCCAGCAGTTTACTCGCAGGCCCTCACACTGAAGCTTTCTTT. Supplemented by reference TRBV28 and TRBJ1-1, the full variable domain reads DVKVTQSSRYLVKRTGEKVFLECVQDMDHENMFWYRQDPGLGLRLIYFSYDVKMKEKGDIPEGYSVSREKKERFSLILESASTNQTSMYLCASSLLAGPHTEAFFGQGTRLTVV.

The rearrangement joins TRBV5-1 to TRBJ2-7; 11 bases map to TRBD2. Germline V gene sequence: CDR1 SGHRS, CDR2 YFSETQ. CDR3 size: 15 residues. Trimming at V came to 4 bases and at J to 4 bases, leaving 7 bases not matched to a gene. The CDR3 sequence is CASSPGTSGLYEQYF. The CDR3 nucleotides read TGCGCCAGCAGCCCCGGGACTAGCGGATTGTACGAGCAGTACTTC.

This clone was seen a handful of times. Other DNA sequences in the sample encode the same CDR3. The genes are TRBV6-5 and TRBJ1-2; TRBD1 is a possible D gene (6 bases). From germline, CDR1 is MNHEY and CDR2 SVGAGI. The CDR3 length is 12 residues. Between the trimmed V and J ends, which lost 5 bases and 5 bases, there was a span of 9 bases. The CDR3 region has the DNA TGTGCCAGCAGTCCGCAGGGGTATGGCTACACCTTC. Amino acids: CASSPQGYGYTF.

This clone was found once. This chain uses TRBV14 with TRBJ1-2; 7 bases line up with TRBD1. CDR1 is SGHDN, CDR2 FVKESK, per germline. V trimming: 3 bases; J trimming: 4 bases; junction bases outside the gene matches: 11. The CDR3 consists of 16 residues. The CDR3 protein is CASSHRTGRRAYGYTF. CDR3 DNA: TGTGCCAGCAGCCACCGGACAGGACGAAGGGCCTATGGCTACACCTTC.

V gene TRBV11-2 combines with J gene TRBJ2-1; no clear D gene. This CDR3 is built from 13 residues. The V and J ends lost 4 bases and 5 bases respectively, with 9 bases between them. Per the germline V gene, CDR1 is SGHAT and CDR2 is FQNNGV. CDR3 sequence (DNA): TGTGCCAGCAGCTGGGCTAACGACAATGAGCAGTTCTTC. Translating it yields CASSWANDNEQFF.

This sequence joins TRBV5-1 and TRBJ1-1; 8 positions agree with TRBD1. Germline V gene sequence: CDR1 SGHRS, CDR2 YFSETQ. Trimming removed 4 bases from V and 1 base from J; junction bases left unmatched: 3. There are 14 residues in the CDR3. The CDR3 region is CASSVDRANTEAFF. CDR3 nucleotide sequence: TGCGCCAGCAGCGTGGACAGGGCGAACACTGAAGCTTTCTTT.

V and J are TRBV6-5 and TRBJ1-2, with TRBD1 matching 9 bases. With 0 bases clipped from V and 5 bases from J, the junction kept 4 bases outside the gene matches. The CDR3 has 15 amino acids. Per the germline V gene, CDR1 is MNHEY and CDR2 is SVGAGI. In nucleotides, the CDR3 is TGTGCCAGCAGTTACTCGGACAGGGGTCTATATGGCTACACCTTC. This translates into CASSYSDRGLYGYTF.

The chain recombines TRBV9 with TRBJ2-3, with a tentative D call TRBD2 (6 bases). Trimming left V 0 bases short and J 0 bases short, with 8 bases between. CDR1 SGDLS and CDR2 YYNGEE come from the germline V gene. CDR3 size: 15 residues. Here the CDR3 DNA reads TGTGCCAGCAGCGTAGGCGGGATTAGCACAGATACGCAGTATTTT. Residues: CASSVGGISTDTQYF.

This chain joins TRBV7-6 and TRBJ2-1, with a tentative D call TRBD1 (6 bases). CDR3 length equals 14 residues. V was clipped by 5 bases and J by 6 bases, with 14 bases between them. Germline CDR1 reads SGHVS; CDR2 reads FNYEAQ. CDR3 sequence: CASSRQGMLNEQFF. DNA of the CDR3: TGTGCCAGCAGCAGGCAGGGGATGCTCAATGAGCAGTTCTTC.

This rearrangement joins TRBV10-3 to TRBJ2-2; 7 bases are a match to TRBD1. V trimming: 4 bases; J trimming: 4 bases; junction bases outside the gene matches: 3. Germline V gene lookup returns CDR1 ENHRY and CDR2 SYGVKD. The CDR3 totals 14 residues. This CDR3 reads CAISATGSTGELFF. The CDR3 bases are TGTGCCATCAGTGCGACAGGGAGCACCGGGGAGCTGTTTTTT.

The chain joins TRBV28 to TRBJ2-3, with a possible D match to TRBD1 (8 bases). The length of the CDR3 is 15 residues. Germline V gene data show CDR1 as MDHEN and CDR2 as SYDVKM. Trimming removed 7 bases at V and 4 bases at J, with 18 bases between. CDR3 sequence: CASNAGGAGADTQYF. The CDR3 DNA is TGTGCCAGCAACGCAGGGGGCGCGGGGGCAGATACGCAGTATTTT.

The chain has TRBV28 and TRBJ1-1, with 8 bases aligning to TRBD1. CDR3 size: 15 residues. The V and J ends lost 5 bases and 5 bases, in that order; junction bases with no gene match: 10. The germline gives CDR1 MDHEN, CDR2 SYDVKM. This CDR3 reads CASSIPQGARTEAFF. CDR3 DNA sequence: TGTGCCAGCAGTATACCGCAGGGGGCGCGGACTGAAGCTTTCTTT.